The 3 T cell receptor beta chains given below trace back to one sample, sequenced in a study of T-cell reconstitution after alpha-beta-depleted transplantation in children. The authors prepared the TCRbeta library with unique molecular identifiers. MiXCR was run by TCRdb on the PCR reads, yielding one entry per CDR3 protein. The sample includes some 520,000 distinct CDR3 sequences, about 30% of them seen just once. The source was PBMCs from the stem cell graft donor, collected from the stem cell graft. These receptors originate from a human donor who donated a stem cell graft to a child with aplastic anemia.

There are a few counts of this clonotype. The CDR3 nucleotides read TGCAGTGCTAGAGATTTCCGGGATTACAATGAGCAGTTCTTC. Translating it yields CSARDFRDYNEQFF. The gene calls are TRBV20-1 and TRBJ2-1, with a weak D call TRBD2 (5 bases). This CDR3 is 14 amino acids long. The V and J ends lost 0 bases and 4 bases respectively, with 10 bases between them. In germline, CDR1 is DFQATT, CDR2 SNEGSKA (reference sequence).

This clonotype has only a few counts. V gene TRBV5-1 combines with J gene TRBJ1-1, with unresolved D. Germline V gene data show CDR1 as SGHRS and CDR2 as YFSETQ. The ends were cut back, 7 bases at V and 0 bases at J, with 16 bases in the middle. The CDR3 runs 15 residues. The CDR3 reads CASAAAPTMNTEAFF. The CDR3 coding sequence is TGCGCCAGCGCCGCAGCGCCGACAATGAACACTGAAGCTTTCTTT.

This rearrangement joins TRBV10-3 to TRBJ2-7, with D possibly being TRBD2 (6 bases). Trimming shortened V by 6 bases and J by 6 bases, and 15 bases separated the two germline ends. Per the germline V gene, CDR1 is ENHRY and CDR2 is SYGVKD. This CDR3 is built from 13 residues. Here the CDR3 reads CAIRGRAEGEQYF. Here the CDR3 DNA reads TGTGCCATCAGAGGACGGGCGGAGGGCGAGCAGTACTTC.